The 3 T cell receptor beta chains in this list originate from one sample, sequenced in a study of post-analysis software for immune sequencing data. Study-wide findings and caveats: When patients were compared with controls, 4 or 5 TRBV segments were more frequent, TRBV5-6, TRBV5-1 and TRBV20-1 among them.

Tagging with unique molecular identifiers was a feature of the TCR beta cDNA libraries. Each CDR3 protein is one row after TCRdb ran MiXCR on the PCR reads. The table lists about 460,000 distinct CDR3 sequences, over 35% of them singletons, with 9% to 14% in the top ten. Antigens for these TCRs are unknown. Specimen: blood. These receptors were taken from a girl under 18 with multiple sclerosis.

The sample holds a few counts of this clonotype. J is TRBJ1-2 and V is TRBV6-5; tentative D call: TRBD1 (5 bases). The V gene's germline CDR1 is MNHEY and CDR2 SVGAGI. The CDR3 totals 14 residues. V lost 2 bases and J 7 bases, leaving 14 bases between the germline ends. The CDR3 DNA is TGTGCCAGCAGTTACGCGGGGGTTCGCGCTGGCTACACCTTC. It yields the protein CASSYAGVRAGYTF.

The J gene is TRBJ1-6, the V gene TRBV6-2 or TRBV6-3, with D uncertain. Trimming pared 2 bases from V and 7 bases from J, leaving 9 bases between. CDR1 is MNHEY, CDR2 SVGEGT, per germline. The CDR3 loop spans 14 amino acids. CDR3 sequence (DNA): TGTGCCAGCAGTTACGCCCAGAAGAATTCACCCCTCCACTTT. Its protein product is CASSYAQKNSPLHF.

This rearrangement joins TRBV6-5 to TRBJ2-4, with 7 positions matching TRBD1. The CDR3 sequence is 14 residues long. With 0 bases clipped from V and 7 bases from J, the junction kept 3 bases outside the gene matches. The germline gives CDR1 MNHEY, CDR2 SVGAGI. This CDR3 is CASSYSADRNIQYF. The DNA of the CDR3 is TGTGCCAGCAGTTACTCGGCGGACAGGAACATTCAGTACTTC.